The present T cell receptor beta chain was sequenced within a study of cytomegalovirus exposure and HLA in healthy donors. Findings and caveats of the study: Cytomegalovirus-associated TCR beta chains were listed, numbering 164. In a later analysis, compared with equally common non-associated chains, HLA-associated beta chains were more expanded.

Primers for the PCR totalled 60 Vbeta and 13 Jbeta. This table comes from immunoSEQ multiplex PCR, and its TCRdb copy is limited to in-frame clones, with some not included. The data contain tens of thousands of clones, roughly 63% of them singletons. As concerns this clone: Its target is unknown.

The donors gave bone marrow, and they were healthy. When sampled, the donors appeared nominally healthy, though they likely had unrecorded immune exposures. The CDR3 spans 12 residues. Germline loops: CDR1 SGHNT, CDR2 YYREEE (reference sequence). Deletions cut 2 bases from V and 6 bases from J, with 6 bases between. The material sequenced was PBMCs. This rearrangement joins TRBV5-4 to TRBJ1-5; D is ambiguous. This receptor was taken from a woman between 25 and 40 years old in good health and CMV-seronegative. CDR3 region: CASSFDSQPQHF. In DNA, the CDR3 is TGTGCCAGCAGCTTCGATAGTCAGCCCCAGCATTTT.